A selection of T cell receptor beta chains follows, all from one sample in a study of cytomegalovirus exposure and HLA in healthy donors. Sequencing was performed with immunoSEQ multiplex PCR; in TCRdb, only in-frame clones are kept and a portion is missing. The sample shows 130,000 or so clones, around 65% of them seen only once. The sample comprised PBMCs. The source is a woman aged 60-70 years in good health and CMV-seronegative. The CDR3 runs from the conserved cysteine through the conserved F or W. The D gene is left open where the match is weak. Only some rows state a clone size, as once, few, many or a class for expanded clones.

d_call	v_call	clone_size	j_call	cdr3_aa	cdr3_nt
TRBD2	TRBV5-1	NA	TRBJ2-1	CASSSTSGSYNEQFF	TGCGCCAGCAGCTCCACTAGCGGCTCCTACAATGAGCAGTTCTTC
TRBD1	TRBV5-4	NA	TRBJ1-2	CASSPGQVMASGYTF	TGTGCCAGCAGCCCGGGACAGGTGATGGCAAGCGGCTACACCTTC
NA	TRBV7-9	NA	TRBJ2-1	CASSPEAYNEQFF	TGTGCCAGCAGCCCGGAGGCCTACAATGAGCAGTTCTTC
TRBD2	TRBV5-1	few	TRBJ2-5	CASSPTSGSVRETQYF	TGCGCCAGCAGCCCCACTAGCGGGAGTGTTAGAGAGACCCAGTACTTC
TRBD1	TRBV19	NA	TRBJ1-1	CASSIVGQGSTEAFF	TGTGCCAGTAGTATAGTGGGACAGGGGAGCACTGAAGCTTTCTTT
TRBD2	TRBV6-6	NA	TRBJ2-7	CASSSLAGYYEQYF	TGTGCCAGCAGTAGCCTAGCGGGGTACTACGAGCAGTACTTC
TRBD1	TRBV6-5	NA	TRBJ1-1	CASSYPDRVTEAFF	TGTGCCAGCAGTTACCCGGACAGGGTCACTGAAGCTTTCTTT
NA	TRBV7-2	NA	TRBJ2-1	CASSARLFSSYNEQFF	TGTGCCAGCAGCGCTCGACTCTTCTCATCGTACAATGAGCAGTTCTTC
TRBD2	TRBV27	NA	TRBJ2-6	CASSLSGGTASSSGANVLTF	TGTGCCAGCAGTTTATCCGGGGGGACGGCCTCTTCCTCTGGGGCCAACGTCCTGACTTTC
NA	TRBV29-1	NA	TRBJ1-1	CSAGNGMNTEAFF	TGCAGCGCCGGGAACGGGATGAACACTGAAGCTTTCTTT
NA	TRBV27	once	TRBJ2-1	CASSHPPGYNEQFF	TGTGCCAGCAGTCACCCGCCAGGTTACAATGAGCAGTTCTTC
NA	TRBV7-2	NA	TRBJ2-3	CASSLDPTTDTQYF	TGTGCCAGCAGCTTAGATCCTACGACAGATACGCAGTATTTT
TRBD2	TRBV7-2	NA	TRBJ2-5	CASSLVGGAFETQYF	TGTGCCAGCAGCTTAGTCGGGGGGGCCTTTGAGACCCAGTACTTC
TRBD2	TRBV10-3	NA	TRBJ2-6	CAISESAGGPSGANVLTF	TGTGCCATCAGTGAGTCTGCGGGAGGGCCGTCTGGGGCCAACGTCCTGACTTTC
NA	TRBV6-5	NA	TRBJ1-1	CASSFTGRDTEAFF	TGTGCCAGCAGTTTCACAGGGCGGGACACTGAAGCTTTCTTT
NA	TRBV7-8	once	TRBJ1-1	CASSSKARGYTEAFF	TGTGCCAGCAGCTCAAAGGCCAGGGGCTACACTGAAGCTTTCTTT
TRBD2	TRBV5-4	NA	TRBJ2-1	CASSESGRGSYNEQFF	TGTGCCAGCAGCGAAAGCGGGAGGGGCTCCTACAATGAGCAGTTCTTC
NA	TRBV9	NA	TRBJ2-2	CASSSQEGLGTGELFF	TGTGCCAGCAGCTCCCAGGAGGGCCTGGGCACCGGGGAGCTGTTTTTT
NA	TRBV2	NA	TRBJ2-7	CASSEVNEQYF	TGTGCCAGCAGTGAAGTTAACGAGCAGTACTTC
NA	TRBV19	NA	TRBJ1-4	CASRTAVDEKLFF	TGTGCCAGTAGAACGGCGGTAGATGAAAAACTGTTTTTT
TRBD2	TRBV10-3	NA	TRBJ2-3	CATRSTSGFADTQYF	TGTGCCACCAGGTCGACTAGCGGATTCGCGGATACGCAGTATTTT
NA	TRBV7-9	NA	TRBJ2-1	CASSLVSVTEQFF	TGTGCCAGCAGCTTAGTATCAGTAACTGAGCAGTTCTTC
NA	TRBV4-1	NA	TRBJ1-1	CASSQTFITEAFF	TGCGCCAGCAGCCAGACTTTCATCACTGAAGCTTTCTTT
NA	TRBV11-2	NA	TRBJ2-5	CASSGSQVETQYF	TGTGCCAGCAGCGGGAGCCAAGTAGAGACCCAGTACTTC
NA	TRBV7-2	few	TRBJ2-1	CASSRERNEQFF	TGTGCCAGCAGTCGGGAGCGCAATGAGCAGTTCTTC
TRBD2	TRBV7-2	NA	TRBJ2-3	CASSSTSGGSREYF	TGTGCCAGCAGCTCCACTAGCGGGGGGTCGCGGGAGTATTTT
NA	TRBV16	NA	TRBJ1-1	CASSQQGYTEAFF	TGTGCCAGCAGCCAGCAGGGATACACTGAAGCTTTCTTT
NA	TRBV18	few	TRBJ2-7	CASSPPTGFPYEQYF	TGTGCCAGCTCACCACCGACGGGTTTCCCCTACGAGCAGTACTTC
TRBD2	TRBV7-2	NA	TRBJ2-7	CASGFKRGYEQYF	TGTGCCAGCGGATTTAAGCGGGGCTACGAGCAGTACTTC
NA	TRBV15	NA	TRBJ2-1	CATSRRGGTLNNEQFF	TGTGCCACCAGCAGGAGAGGCGGGACTCTTAACAATGAGCAGTTCTTC
TRBD1	TRBV28	NA	TRBJ2-7	CASTQRTGGHEQYF	TGTGCCAGCACCCAGAGGACAGGGGGCCACGAGCAGTACTTC
NA	TRBV29-1	NA	TRBJ2-3	CSVGSGGQLDTQYF	TGCAGCGTTGGTTCGGGGGGACAATTGGATACGCAGTATTTT
TRBD1	TRBV28	NA	TRBJ2-7	CASSPDRGSNEQYF	TGTGCCAGCAGTCCGGACAGGGGATCCAACGAGCAGTACTTC
NA	TRBV23-1	NA	TRBJ1-2	CASRRANYGYTF	TGCGCCAGCCGGAGGGCTAACTATGGCTACACCTTC
TRBD1	TRBV29-1	once	TRBJ1-5	CSVRQGVNQPQHF	TGCAGCGTCCGACAGGGGGTCAATCAGCCCCAGCATTTT
NA	TRBV14	NA	TRBJ2-3	CASSQELARSTQYF	TGTGCCAGCAGCCAAGAGCTAGCTCGGTCTACGCAGTATTTT
TRBD2	TRBV29-1	NA	TRBJ2-2	CSVEVQRGTGELFF	TGCAGCGTTGAGGTACAGCGGGGCACCGGGGAGCTGTTTTTT
TRBD2	TRBV7-9	NA	TRBJ2-5	CASSPGTSHETQYF	TGTGCCAGCAGCCCTGGGACTAGTCATGAGACCCAGTACTTC
NA	TRBV7-8	NA	TRBJ1-1	CASRQLNTEAFF	TGTGCCAGCAGACAGTTGAACACTGAAGCTTTCTTT
TRBD2	TRBV7-3	NA	TRBJ2-5	CASSLGTSGRSDQETQYF	TGTGCCAGCAGCTTAGGTACTAGCGGGAGGTCCGACCAAGAGACCCAGTACTTC